The subject of this entry is one TCR beta chain. Its antigen remains unknown. This entry is derived from a study of siplizumab effects on memory and regulatory T cells. Overall study results and limits: No functional test confirmed suppression by proliferating siplizumab-culture Tregs. With siplizumab, mappable alloreactive CD4+ clones averaged approximately 70% Treg-derived, versus more than 25% in controls. Apparently more diverse than memory cells, naive T cells also seemed major alloresponse contributors. Roughly 75-97% of proliferating clones (CD4+ or CD8+) could not be assigned a naive or memory phenotype.

Repertoires were generated with immunoSEQ multiplex PCR, while TCRdb's copy carries only in-frame clones and drops some. Seen here are more than 75,000 clones, roughly 93% observed once, and the top ten hold 6.5%. Sequenced input: CD8+ T cells sorted from blood. This TCR derives from a human donor in good health.

The CDR3 is CAISEPESSGNTIYF. Here the CDR3 DNA reads TGTGCCATCAGTGAGCCAGAGAGCTCTGGAAACACCATATATTTT. The V call is TRBV10-3, the J call TRBJ1-3; D remains ambiguous. The CDR3 consists of 15 residues. The ends were cut back, 2 bases at V and 0 bases at J, with 8 bases in the middle. Germline loops: CDR1 ENHRY, CDR2 SYGVKD.